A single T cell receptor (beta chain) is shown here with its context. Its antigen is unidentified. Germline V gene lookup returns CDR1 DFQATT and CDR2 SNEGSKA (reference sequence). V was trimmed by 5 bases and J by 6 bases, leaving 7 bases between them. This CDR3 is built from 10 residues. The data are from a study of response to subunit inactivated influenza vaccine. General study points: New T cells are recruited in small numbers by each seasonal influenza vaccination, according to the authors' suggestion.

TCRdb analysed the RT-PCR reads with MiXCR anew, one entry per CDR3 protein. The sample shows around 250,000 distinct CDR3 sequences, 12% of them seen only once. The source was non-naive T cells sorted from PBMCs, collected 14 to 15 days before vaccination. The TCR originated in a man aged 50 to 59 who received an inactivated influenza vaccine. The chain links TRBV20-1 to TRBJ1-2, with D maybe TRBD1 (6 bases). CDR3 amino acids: CSAHRDGYTF. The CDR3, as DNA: TGCAGTGCTCACAGGGATGGCTACACCTTC.